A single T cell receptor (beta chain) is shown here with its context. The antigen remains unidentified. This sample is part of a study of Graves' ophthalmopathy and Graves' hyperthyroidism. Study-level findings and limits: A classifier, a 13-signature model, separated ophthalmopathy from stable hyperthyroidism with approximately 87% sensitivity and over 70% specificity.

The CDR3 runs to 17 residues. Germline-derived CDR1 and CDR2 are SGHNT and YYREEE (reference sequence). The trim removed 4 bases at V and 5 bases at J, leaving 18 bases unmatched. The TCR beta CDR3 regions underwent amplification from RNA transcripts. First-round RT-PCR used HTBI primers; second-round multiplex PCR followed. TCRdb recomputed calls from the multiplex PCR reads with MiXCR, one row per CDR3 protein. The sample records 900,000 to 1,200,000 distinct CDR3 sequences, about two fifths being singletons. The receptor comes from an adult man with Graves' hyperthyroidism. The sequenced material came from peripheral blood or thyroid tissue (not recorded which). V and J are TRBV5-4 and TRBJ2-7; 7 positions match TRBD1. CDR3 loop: CASSLSYFGTGEDEQYF. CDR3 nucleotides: TGTGCCAGCAGCCTGTCTTATTTTGGAACAGGGGAAGACGAGCAGTACTTC.